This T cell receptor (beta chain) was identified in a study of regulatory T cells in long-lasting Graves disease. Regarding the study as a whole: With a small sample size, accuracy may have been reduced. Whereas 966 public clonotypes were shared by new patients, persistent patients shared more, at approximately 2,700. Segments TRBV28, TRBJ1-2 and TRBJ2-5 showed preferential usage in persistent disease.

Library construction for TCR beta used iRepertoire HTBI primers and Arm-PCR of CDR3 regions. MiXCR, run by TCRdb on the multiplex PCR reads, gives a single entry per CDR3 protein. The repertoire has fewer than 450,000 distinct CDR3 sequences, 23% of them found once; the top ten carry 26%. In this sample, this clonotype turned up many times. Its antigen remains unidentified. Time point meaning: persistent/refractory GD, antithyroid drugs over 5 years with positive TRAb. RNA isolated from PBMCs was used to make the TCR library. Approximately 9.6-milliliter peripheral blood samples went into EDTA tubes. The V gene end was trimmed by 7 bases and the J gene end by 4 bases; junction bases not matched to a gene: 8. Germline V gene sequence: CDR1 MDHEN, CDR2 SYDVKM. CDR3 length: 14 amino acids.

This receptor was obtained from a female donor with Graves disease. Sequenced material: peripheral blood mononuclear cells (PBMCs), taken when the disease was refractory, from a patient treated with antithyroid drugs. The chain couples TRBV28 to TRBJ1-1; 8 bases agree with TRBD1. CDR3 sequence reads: CASTDRGGLTEAFF. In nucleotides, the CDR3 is TGTGCCAGCACTGACAGGGGAGGACTCACTGAAGCTTTCTTT.